The next 7 T cell receptor beta chains were all read from a single sample in a study of T cell changes during pregnancy in multiple sclerosis. Sequenced by immunoSEQ multiplex PCR; TCRdb stores in-frame clones only, minus some. This sample has around 53,000 clones; roughly 90% occur once, and the top ten carry around 2.9%. Sequencing was performed on CD8+ T cells from peripheral blood mononuclear cells, taken before pregnancy. The receptors originated from a female donor with multiple sclerosis, enrolled in a pregnancy study.

This clone was recorded once. This chain links TRBV30 with TRBJ2-5; 9 bases fit TRBD1. The germline V gene has CDR1 GTSNPN and CDR2 SVGIG (reference sequence). The CDR3 contains 13 residues. The junction had 2 bases not matched to a gene; V was cut back by 4 bases and J by 2 bases. CDR3 nucleotide sequence: TGTGCCTGGACTGACAGGGGGCAAGAGACCCAGTACTTC. Its translation: CAWTDRGQETQYF.

The CDR3 nucleotides read TGTGCTAGTGGTTCCGGGGGTCGGCACACTGAAGCTTTCTTT. Its protein product is CASGSGGRHTEAFF. The chain carries TRBV12-5 and TRBJ1-1; a weak D match, TRBD1 (5 bases). Trimming shortened V by 4 bases and J by 3 bases, and 12 bases separated the two germline ends. The germline CDR1 and CDR2 sequences are LGHNT and FRNRAP. CDR3 length: 14 residues.

This chain uses TRBV6-5 with TRBJ1-5; possibly TRBD1 for D (6 bases). Trimming removed 6 bases at V and 3 bases at J, with 12 bases between. This CDR3 comprises 14 residues. In germline, CDR1 is MNHEY, CDR2 SVGAGI. The CDR3 is CASSASGDNQPQHF. In DNA, the CDR3 is TGTGCCAGCAGCGCGTCAGGGGACAATCAGCCCCAGCATTTT.

This chain links TRBV6-6 with TRBJ1-1; 7 bases are a match to TRBD1. Germline loops: CDR1 MNHNY, CDR2 SVGAGI (reference sequence). The junction had 14 bases not matched to a gene; V was cut back by 6 bases and J by 7 bases. CDR3 length: 15 amino acids. CDR3 in amino acids: CASSPPPTGAIEAFF. CDR3 nucleotides: TGTGCCAGCAGCCCACCCCCCACAGGGGCGATTGAAGCTTTCTTT.

The J gene is TRBJ2-7, the V gene TRBV29-1; D gene unclear. V was cut by 1 base and J by 2 bases, with 15 bases left in between. Germline lookup yields CDR1 SQVTM and CDR2 ANQGSEA. This CDR3 has 15 residues. The CDR3 DNA follows: TGCAGCGTTGAAGCCGCCCCAGGTCTTACCTACGAGCAGTACTTC. Its protein product is CSVEAAPGLTYEQYF.

CDR3 in amino acids: CASSQGAEGYTF. The CDR3, as DNA: TGTGCCAGCAGCCAAGGGGCTGAGGGCTACACCTTC. The chain links TRBV4-2 to TRBJ1-2; D is unresolved. The CDR3 covers 12 residues. Germline V gene data show CDR1 as LGHNA and CDR2 as YNFKEQ. V was clipped by 1 base and J by 8 bases, with 8 bases between them.

This clone has only one observation. The chain joins TRBV7-9 to TRBJ2-1; 8 bases fit TRBD1. V trimming: 4 bases; J trimming: 9 bases; junction bases outside the gene matches: 8. Germline assignment: CDR1 SEHNR and CDR2 FQNEAQ (reference sequence). This CDR3 has 14 amino acids. Here the CDR3 reads CASSSDRGVGEQFF. For the CDR3, the DNA is TGTGCCAGCAGCTCCGACAGGGGTGTGGGTGAGCAGTTCTTC.